Following are 8 T cell receptor beta chains from one sample sequenced in a study of blood T cell repertoires in COVID-19. Only in-frame clones appear in the TCRdb table, and some are missing; sequencing was by immunoSEQ multiplex PCR. Of tens of thousands of clones in the sample, roughly 82% were seen once. Input material: peripheral blood. These receptors all stem from a human donor in a cohort sampled during active COVID-19.

This clone was counted only a few times. The J gene is TRBJ2-7, the V gene TRBV7-9; weak D call: TRBD1 (5 bases). Germline V gene sequence: CDR1 SEHNR, CDR2 FQNEAQ (reference sequence). V shed 11 bases and J shed 5 bases, with 19 bases lying between them. The CDR3 runs to 13 residues. CDR3 residues: CAPNPVGRDEQYF. The CDR3 bases are TGTGCCCCAAACCCCGTGGGCAGGGACGAGCAGTACTTC.

The V and J genes are TRBV18 and TRBJ1-1; D gene unclear. The CDR3 is 14 amino acids. The germline V gene has CDR1 KGHSH and CDR2 LQKENI. V lost 5 bases, J lost 2 bases, and 12 bases lay in between. In nucleotides, the CDR3 is TGTGCCAGCTCATCTCAACGGGGAAACACTGAAGCTTTCTTT. It yields the protein CASSSQRGNTEAFF.

This sequence joins TRBV27 and TRBJ1-5; D remains unclear. Germline CDR1 reads MNHEY; CDR2 reads SMNVEV (reference sequence). The CDR3 spans 15 residues. The germline V and J ends were trimmed by 1 base and 4 bases, with 11 bases remaining between them. DNA for the CDR3: TGTGCCAGCAGTTTATTTAGCGACGGAAATCAGCCCCAGCATTTT. This gives the protein CASSLFSDGNQPQHF.

This rearrangement joins TRBV4-2 to TRBJ1-2; the D is unclear. CDR1 is LGHNA and CDR2 is YNFKEQ in the germline V gene. Trimming pared 0 bases from V and 4 bases from J, leaving 6 bases between. The CDR3 loop spans 13 amino acids. CDR3 loop: CASSQDGPYGYTF. The CDR3 region has the DNA TGTGCCAGCAGCCAAGATGGCCCCTATGGCTACACCTTC.

V gene TRBV5-1 combines with J gene TRBJ1-2, with TRBD1 identical over 7 bases. The CDR3 is 14 residues long. Losses at the gene ends were 4 bases for V and 3 bases for J; bases not matched to a gene: 6. CDR1 and CDR2 from the germline V gene are SGHRS and YFSETQ. CDR3 residues: CASSPGTDHYGYTF. The DNA of the CDR3 is TGCGCCAGCAGCCCCGGGACAGACCACTATGGCTACACCTTC.

The rearrangement uses TRBV11-3 and TRBJ2-7, with a weak D call TRBD2 (6 bases). V was clipped by 4 bases and J by 2 bases, with 15 bases between them. The CDR3 contains 15 residues. Germline V CDR1 and CDR2: SGHNT, YENEEA. CDR3 bases: TGTGCCAGCAGCTCGGAGGGCTTAGGGCCCTACGAGCAGTACTTC. The encoded protein is CASSSEGLGPYEQYF.

The gene calls are TRBV5-6 and TRBJ1-1; D not resolved. V gave up 4 bases and J gave up 8 bases, with 9 bases separating them. Germline V lookup: CDR1 SGHDT, CDR2 YYEEEE. The CDR3 length is 11 residues. CDR3 sequence (DNA): TGTGCCAGCAGCGCCTATTCCGAAGCTTTCTTT. Its translation: CASSAYSEAFF.

This clone came up a few times. The genes are TRBV11-2 and TRBJ1-3; TRBD1 matches at 8 bases. Germline-derived CDR1 and CDR2 are SGHAT and FQNNGV. This CDR3 region has 15 residues. After removal of 4 bases from V and 4 bases from J, the junction contained 6 bases not matched to a gene. CDR3 sequence (DNA): TGTGCCAGCAGCTCGGACAGGGTTTGGGGAAACACCATATATTTT. Amino acids: CASSSDRVWGNTIYF.